This T cell receptor (beta chain) came from a study of T-cell reconstitution after alpha-beta-depleted transplantation in children listed by TCRdb under 2016. Notes on the research overall: Using TCR repertoire profiling, the study quantitatively followed how T-cell immune reconstitution unfolded in children after TCRalphabeta/CD19-depleted allogeneic hematopoietic cell transplantation.

This clonotype occurred a few times. This receptor's antigen is unknown. No quality values exist for individual bases; no much larger clone is one base distant. The library was produced with PCR. TCRdb records Illumina HiSeq 2500 as the sequencer. Molecular barcoding was employed in the preparation of TCR libraries, with unique molecular identifiers being used to normalize TCRbeta repertoire quantification. The public reads were run again by TCRdb, first through fastp at Q25 and then through MiXCR, and only productive beta chains were kept. Duplicate CDR3 protein sequences are folded into a single record with the most common DNA and genes. The sample table contains roughly 350,000 distinct CDR3 sequences; only one count was recorded for about 9.4% of them. The ten top clones hold under 3% of the sample. The CDR3 runs 13 amino acids, cysteine and phenylalanine included. The entry retains the CDR3 DNA only, 39 bases that are in frame from base 1. Looking up the germline V gene (reference sequence) yields CDR1 SEHNR and CDR2 FQNEAQ. V was cut back by 4 bases and J by 5 bases, leaving a gap of 12 bases between them.

Sequenced material: PBMCs from the stem cell graft donor, taken from the stem cell graft. The chain joins TRBV7-9 to TRBJ2-7; the D segment could be TRBD1, given 6 matching bases. This sequence originates from a human donor who donated a stem cell graft to a child with acute lymphoblastic leukemia. The DNA reads as follows: TGTGCCAGCAGCTCCGGAACAGGGAACGAGCAGTACTTC. Its product reads: CASSSGTGNEQYF. The CDR3, completed at both ends by the reference TRBV7-9 and TRBJ2-7 genes, gives the full variable domain DTGVSQNPRHKITKRGQNVTFRCDPISEHNRLYWYRQTLGQGPEFLTYFQNEAQLEKSRLLSDRFSAERPKGSFSTLEIQRTEQGDSAMYLCASSSGTGNEQYFGPGTRLTVT.